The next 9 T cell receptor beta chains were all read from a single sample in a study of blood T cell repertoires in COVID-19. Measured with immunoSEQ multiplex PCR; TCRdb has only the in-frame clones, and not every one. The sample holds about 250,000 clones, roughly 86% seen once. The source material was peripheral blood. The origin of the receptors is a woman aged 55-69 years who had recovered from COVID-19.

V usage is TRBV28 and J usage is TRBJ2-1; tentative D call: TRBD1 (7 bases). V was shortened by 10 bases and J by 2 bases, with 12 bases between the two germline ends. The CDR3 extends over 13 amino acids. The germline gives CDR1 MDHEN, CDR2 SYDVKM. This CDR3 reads CATARGAYNEQFF. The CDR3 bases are TGTGCCACGGCCAGGGGGGCCTACAATGAGCAGTTCTTC.

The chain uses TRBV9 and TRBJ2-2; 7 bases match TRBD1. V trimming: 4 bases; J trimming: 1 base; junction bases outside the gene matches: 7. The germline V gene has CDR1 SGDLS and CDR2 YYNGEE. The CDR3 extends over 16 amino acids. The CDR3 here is CASSTGQARNTGELFF. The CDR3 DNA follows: TGTGCCAGCAGCACTGGACAGGCGCGGAACACCGGGGAGCTGTTTTTT.

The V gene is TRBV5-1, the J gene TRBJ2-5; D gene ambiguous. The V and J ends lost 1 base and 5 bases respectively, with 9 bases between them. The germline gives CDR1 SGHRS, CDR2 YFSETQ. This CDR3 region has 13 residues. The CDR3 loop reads CASSLLPGETQYF. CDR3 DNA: TGCGCCAGCAGCTTGCTACCCGGGGAGACCCAGTACTTC.

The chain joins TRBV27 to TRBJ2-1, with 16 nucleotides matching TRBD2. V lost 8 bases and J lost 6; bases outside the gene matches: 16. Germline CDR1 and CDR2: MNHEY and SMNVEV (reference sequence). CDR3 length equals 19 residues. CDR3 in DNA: TGTGCCAGCGGCCCCCGAGGGACTAGCGGGGGGGCCCCGGTCAATGAGCAGTTCTTC. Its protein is CASGPRGTSGGAPVNEQFF.

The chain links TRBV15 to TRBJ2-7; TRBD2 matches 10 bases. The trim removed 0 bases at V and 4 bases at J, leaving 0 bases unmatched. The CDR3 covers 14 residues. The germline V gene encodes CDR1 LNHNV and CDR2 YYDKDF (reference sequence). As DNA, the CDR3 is TGTGCCACCAGCAGAGAAGCGGGAGGGTACGAGCAGTACTTC. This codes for CATSREAGGYEQYF.

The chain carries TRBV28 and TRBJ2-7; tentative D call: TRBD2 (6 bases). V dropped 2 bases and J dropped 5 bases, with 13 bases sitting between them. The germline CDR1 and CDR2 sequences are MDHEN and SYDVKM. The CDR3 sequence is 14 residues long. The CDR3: CASSLIGLRHEQYF. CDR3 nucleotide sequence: TGTGCCAGCAGTTTAATTGGACTAAGGCACGAGCAGTACTTC.

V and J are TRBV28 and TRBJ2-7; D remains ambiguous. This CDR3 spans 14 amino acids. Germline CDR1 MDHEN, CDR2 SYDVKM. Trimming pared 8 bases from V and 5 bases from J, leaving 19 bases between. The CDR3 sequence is CASSFGPGQHEQYF. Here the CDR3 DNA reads TGTGCCAGCTCCTTCGGTCCAGGTCAGCACGAGCAGTACTTC.

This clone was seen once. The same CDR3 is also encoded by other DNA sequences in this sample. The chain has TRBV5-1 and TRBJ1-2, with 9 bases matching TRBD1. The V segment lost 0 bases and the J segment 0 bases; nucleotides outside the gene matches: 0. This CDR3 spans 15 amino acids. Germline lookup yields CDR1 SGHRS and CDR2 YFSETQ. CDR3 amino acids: CASSLGDRANYGYTF. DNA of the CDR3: TGCGCCAGCAGCTTGGGGGACAGGGCTAACTATGGCTACACCTTC.

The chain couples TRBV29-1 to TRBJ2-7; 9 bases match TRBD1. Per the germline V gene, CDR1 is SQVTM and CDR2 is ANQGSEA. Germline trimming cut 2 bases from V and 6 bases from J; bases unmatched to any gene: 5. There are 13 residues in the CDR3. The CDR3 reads CSVERDRVGEQYF. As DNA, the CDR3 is TGCAGCGTTGAACGGGACAGGGTGGGCGAGCAGTACTTC.